The 30 T cell receptor beta chains in this list originate from one sample, sequenced in a study of neoadjuvant anti-PD-1 for oral cavity cancer. The assay was immunoSEQ multiplex PCR, and TCRdb's table has in-frame clones only and misses some. The sample records tens of thousands of clones, 65% to 85% being singletons. Sequenced here: PBMCs, sampled before nivolumab (anti-PD-1) treatment. These receptors all come from a person aged 35-79 years with oral cavity squamous cell carcinoma.

V and J are TRBV13 and TRBJ2-1, with TRBD1 matching over 10 bases. The ends lost 4 bases at V and 7 bases at J; junction bases unmatched: 10. This CDR3 is 16 amino acids long. Per germline, CDR1 PRHDT and CDR2 FYEKMQ (reference sequence). The CDR3 region has the DNA TGTGCCAGCAGCTCTTTAGCCGGGACAGGGGAAAATGAGCAGTTCTTC. It codes for CASSSLAGTGENEQFF.

The V and J genes are TRBV9 and TRBJ1-2; no reliable D call. The length of the CDR3 is 15 residues. From germline, CDR1 is SGDLS and CDR2 YYNGEE. Trimming pared 4 bases from V and 0 bases from J, leaving 13 bases between. This chain's CDR3 is CASSPFEGANYGYTF. Here the CDR3 DNA reads TGTGCCAGCAGCCCCTTCGAGGGAGCTAACTATGGCTACACCTTC.

The CDR3 region is CASRRGANYGYTF. In DNA, the CDR3 is TGTGCCAGCAGGAGGGGAGCTAACTATGGCTACACCTTC. The V and J genes are TRBV2 and TRBJ1-2, with D perhaps matching TRBD1 (5 bases). Germline V CDR1 and CDR2: SNHLY, FYNNEI. V was shortened by 6 bases and J by 0 bases, with 8 bases between the two germline ends. The CDR3 totals 13 residues.

J is TRBJ1-1 and V is TRBV7-2, with D possibly TRBD1 on 5 matching bases. Trimming cost V 5 bases and J 6 bases, with 13 bases left between them. The CDR3 sequence is 13 residues long. Germline V gives CDR1 SGHTA, CDR2 FQGNSA. CDR3: CASSERGRPEAFF. In DNA form, the CDR3 reads TGTGCCAGCAGCGAAAGGGGACGACCTGAAGCTTTCTTT.

This chain connects TRBV30 to TRBJ2-1; perhaps TRBD2 as D (5 bases). The germline V and J ends were trimmed by 4 bases and 3 bases, with 10 bases remaining between them. Germline V gives CDR1 GTSNPN, CDR2 SVGIG (reference sequence). This CDR3 spans 13 amino acids. CDR3 loop: CAWNRGYYNEQFF. DNA for the CDR3: TGTGCCTGGAATCGGGGATACTACAATGAGCAGTTCTTC.

This chain links TRBV10-3 with TRBJ2-3, with 14 nucleotides matching TRBD2. In germline, CDR1 is ENHRY, CDR2 SYGVKD. The CDR3 extends over 20 amino acids. After removal of 2 bases from V and 0 bases from J, the junction contained 10 bases not matched to a gene. The CDR3 loop reads CAISEPIGTSGGTSTDTQYF. CDR3 coding DNA: TGTGCCATCAGTGAGCCAATCGGGACTAGCGGGGGCACTAGCACAGATACGCAGTATTTT.

The chain carries TRBV6-4 and TRBJ2-2; D gene unclear. Germline values: CDR1 MRHNA, CDR2 SNTAGT. Trimming took off 3 bases at V and 2 bases at J, with 7 bases between the two ends. The CDR3 is 14 residues long. CDR3 region: CASSELVNTGELFF. The CDR3 nucleotides read TGTGCCAGCAGTGAACTCGTCAACACCGGGGAGCTGTTTTTT.

The chain joins TRBV7-6 to TRBJ2-1; D is possibly TRBD2 (6 bases). V was cut by 5 bases and J by 0 bases, with 11 bases left in between. CDR1 is SGHVS, CDR2 FNYEAQ, per germline. This CDR3 spans 15 amino acids. The CDR3 loop is CASSPLSGSYNEQFF. DNA for the CDR3: TGTGCCAGCAGCCCCCTTAGCGGCTCCTACAATGAGCAGTTCTTC.

The CDR3 loop is CASSRTGLDTQYF. CDR3 bases: TGCGCCAGCAGCCGCACAGGTTTAGATACGCAGTATTTT. The rearrangement links TRBV4-1 to TRBJ2-3; perhaps TRBD1 as D (5 bases). The CDR3 has 13 amino acids. Germline V lookup: CDR1 MGHRA, CDR2 YSYEKL. The V gene lost 4 bases and the J gene lost 5 bases, with 10 bases spanning the gap.

The chain joins TRBV4-1 to TRBJ1-2, with D hard to call. Germline V gives CDR1 MGHRA, CDR2 YSYEKL. V shed 0 bases and J shed 4 bases, with 12 bases lying between them. The CDR3 contains 15 residues. The CDR3 is CASSQDAARFYGYTF. The DNA for the CDR3 is TGCGCCAGCAGCCAAGACGCCGCGCGTTTCTATGGCTACACCTTC.

The chain has TRBV5-1 and TRBJ1-2; D unresolved. The CDR3 consists of 12 residues. Germline CDR1 and CDR2: SGHRS and YFSETQ. V was trimmed by 0 bases and J by 4 bases, leaving 4 bases between them. The CDR3 coding sequence is TGCGCCAGCAGCTTGGTCGGCTATGGCTACACCTTC. Amino acids: CASSLVGYGYTF.

The chain links TRBV7-8 to TRBJ1-2; a weak D match, TRBD1 (6 bases). This CDR3 spans 16 amino acids. Germline CDR1 SGHVS, CDR2 FQNEAQ. The V and J ends lost 2 bases and 4 bases respectively, with 17 bases between them. CDR3 in DNA: TGTGCCAGCAGCTTATCGGGGGGCGCATACTCCTATGGCTACACCTTC. Encoded protein: CASSLSGGAYSYGYTF. Variable domain in full (rest from reference TRBV7-8 and TRBJ1-2): GAGVSQSPRYKVAKRGQDVALRCDPISGHVSLFWYQQALGQGPEFLTYFQNEAQLDKSGLPSDRFFAERPEGSVSTLKIQRTQQEDSAVYLCASSLSGGAYSYGYTFGSGTRLTVV.

This clone occurred once. The V gene is TRBV28, the J gene TRBJ2-3; D remains unclear. V lost 4 bases to trimming and J lost 2 bases, with 4 bases between them. The CDR3 runs to 12 residues. Germline V lookup: CDR1 MDHEN, CDR2 SYDVKM. The CDR3: CASSSITDTQYF. In DNA form, the CDR3 reads TGTGCCAGCAGTTCCATCACAGATACGCAGTATTTT.

The V and J genes are TRBV5-1 and TRBJ1-1, with TRBD1 matching over 8 bases. V lost 0 bases and J lost 2; bases outside the gene matches: 6. CDR1 SGHRS and CDR2 YFSETQ come from the germline V gene. This CDR3 region has 16 residues. The CDR3 reads CASSLESGGSNTEAFF. The CDR3 DNA follows: TGCGCCAGCAGCTTGGAGTCAGGGGGCTCCAACACTGAAGCTTTCTTT. The variable domain in full, completed from reference TRBV5-1 and TRBJ1-1, reads KAGVTQTPRYLIKTRGQQVTLSCSPISGHRSVSWYQQTPGQGLQFLFEYFSETQRNKGNFPGRFSGRQFSNSRSEMNVSTLELGDSALYLCASSLESGGSNTEAFFGQGTRLTVV.

The chain uses TRBV30 and TRBJ1-3; 7 bases are a match to TRBD1. V was clipped by 4 bases and J by 4 bases; unmatched bases: 4. The CDR3 runs 13 residues. Germline loops: CDR1 GTSNPN, CDR2 SVGIG (reference sequence). This CDR3 reads CAWTSGGGNTIYF. CDR3 nucleotide sequence: TGTGCCTGGACCTCAGGGGGAGGAAACACCATATATTTT. Full variable domain (missing parts from reference TRBV30 and TRBJ1-3): SQTIHQWPATLVQPVGSPLSLECTVEGTSNPNLYWYRQAAGRGLQLLFYSVGIGQISSEVPQNLSASRPQDRQFILSSKKLLLSDSGFYLCAWTSGGGNTIYFGEGSWLTVV.

V and J are TRBV21-1 and TRBJ2-5; no DNA check was done on the table's D call, TRBD1. TRBV21-1 is assigned pseudogene status. The CDR3 is 13 residues long. In DNA form, the CDR3 reads TGTGCCAGCAGCGCACAGGGTCATGAGACCCAGTACTTC. Translating gives CASSAQGHETQYF.

The V and J genes are TRBV20-1 and TRBJ1-2; D unresolved. Germline V CDR1 and CDR2: DFQATT, SNEGSKA (reference sequence). This CDR3 is 11 amino acids long. V lost 6 bases and J lost 5, with 10 bases in between. The CDR3: CSAGFRYGYTF. CDR3 coding DNA: TGCAGTGCCGGGTTCCGTTATGGCTACACCTTC.

The rearrangement joins TRBV5-6 to TRBJ2-7; 8 nucleotides align to TRBD1. Germline V gene data show CDR1 as SGHDT and CDR2 as YYEEEE. The CDR3 has 15 residues. With 3 bases clipped from V and 2 bases from J, the junction kept 7 bases outside the gene matches. In DNA form, the CDR3 reads TGTGCCAGCAGCTATGGGACAGGTGCGACCTACGAGCAGTACTTC. Its translation is CASSYGTGATYEQYF.

The V and J genes are TRBV19 and TRBJ1-2; D is undetermined. The CDR3 runs 14 residues. Germline V gene sequence: CDR1 LNHDA, CDR2 SQIVND (reference sequence). The ends were cut back, 6 bases at V and 5 bases at J, with 16 bases in the middle. The CDR3 here is CASSPPPAGYGYTF. CDR3 bases: TGTGCCAGTAGCCCGCCCCCCGCGGGGTATGGCTACACCTTC.

This clone was seen just once. This chain joins TRBV4-2 and TRBJ2-3, with D possibly matching TRBD2 (7 bases). V was cut by 2 bases and J by 4 bases, with 22 bases left in between. The CDR3 contains 18 residues. Germline lookup yields CDR1 LGHNA and CDR2 YNFKEQ. The CDR3 sequence is CASSQHLEWGGASDTQYF. The CDR3 nucleotides are TGTGCCAGCAGCCAACACCTCGAGTGGGGGGGCGCCTCAGATACGCAGTATTTT.

The rearrangement links TRBV2 to TRBJ2-7, with 12 bases fitting TRBD2. V trimming: 4 bases; J trimming: 5 bases; junction bases outside the gene matches: 6. The CDR3 loop spans 15 amino acids. CDR1 is SNHLY and CDR2 is FYNNEI in the germline V gene. The DNA of the CDR3 is TGTGCCAGCAGTGCGACTAGCGGGAGTTCCCACGAGCAGTACTTC. Its translation: CASSATSGSSHEQYF.

The rearrangement joins TRBV9 to TRBJ1-2, with D tentatively TRBD1 (6 bases). The V gene's germline CDR1 is SGDLS and CDR2 YYNGEE. V gave up 0 bases and J gave up 5 bases, with 11 bases separating them. This CDR3 spans 14 amino acids. The CDR3 nucleotides are TGTGCCAGCAGCGTAGGTGGGGGGCATTATGGCTACACCTTC. Protein sequence: CASSVGGGHYGYTF.

The rearrangement joins TRBV9 to TRBJ2-1; TRBD2 matches at 12 bases. Germline V lookup: CDR1 SGDLS, CDR2 YYNGEE. The CDR3 is 14 amino acids. With 4 bases clipped from V and 6 bases from J, the junction kept 2 bases outside the gene matches. For the CDR3, the DNA is TGTGCCAGCAGCCTGACTAGCGGGAGCAATGAGCAGTTCTTC. Encoded protein: CASSLTSGSNEQFF.

The V and J genes are TRBV28 and TRBJ2-7, with no clear D. Germline V gene sequence: CDR1 MDHEN, CDR2 SYDVKM. V lost 5 bases, J lost 2 bases, and 19 bases lay in between. There are 16 residues in the CDR3. The CDR3 loop is CASSPMVRIGTYEQYF. Written as DNA, the CDR3 is TGTGCCAGCAGTCCTATGGTTCGGATAGGAACCTACGAGCAGTACTTC.

This chain links TRBV6-5 with TRBJ2-2, with unresolved D. The CDR3 extends over 12 amino acids. Trimming shortened V by 4 bases and J by 0 bases, and 0 bases separated the two germline ends. Germline values: CDR1 MNHEY, CDR2 SVGAGI. The CDR3 region is CASSSNTGELFF. The CDR3 coding sequence is TGTGCCAGCAGTTCGAACACCGGGGAGCTGTTTTTT.

For this clone: The sample holds other DNA sequences that translate to the same CDR3. This chain uses TRBV6-5 with TRBJ1-1; tentative D call: TRBD1 (5 bases). V was shortened by 0 bases and J by 5 bases, with 7 bases between the two germline ends. There are 13 residues in the CDR3. Germline V gene data show CDR1 as MNHEY and CDR2 as SVGAGI. In DNA, the CDR3 is TGTGCCAGCAGTTACTCAAGGGGAACTGAAGCTTTCTTT. It is translated as CASSYSRGTEAFF.

In its sample, this clone is medium-sized. This sample includes further DNA sequences coding for the same CDR3. The chain recombines TRBV5-6 with TRBJ2-3, with 9 nucleotides matching TRBD1. The CDR3 length is 16 residues. The germline V gene has CDR1 SGHDT and CDR2 YYEEEE. The V gene end was trimmed by 0 bases and the J gene end by 3 bases; junction bases not matched to a gene: 5. The CDR3 here is CASSLDSGTGTDTQYF. DNA of the CDR3: TGTGCCAGCAGCTTGGACAGTGGGACAGGGACAGATACGCAGTATTTT.

This clone showed up just a few times. The chain is built from TRBV28 and TRBJ1-5; D is undetermined. The CDR3 spans 14 residues. V was shortened by 2 bases and J by 3 bases, with 8 bases between the two germline ends. Germline V gene data show CDR1 as MDHEN and CDR2 as SYDVKM. In DNA, the CDR3 is TGTGCCAGCAGTTTAGAGGGCCCCAATCAGCCCCAGCATTTT. As protein: CASSLEGPNQPQHF.

The chain combines TRBV4-1 with TRBJ1-1; TRBD1 might be the D (5 bases). The CDR3 sequence is 20 residues long. The germline CDR1 and CDR2 sequences are MGHRA and YSYEKL. V lost 5 bases and J lost 3, with 31 bases in between. CDR3 in DNA: TGCGCCAGCAGCTCGGGCCCCTGGGGGGGACGTAGGAAGGCGGACACTGAAGCTTTCTTT. It codes for CASSSGPWGGRRKADTEAFF.

V gene TRBV7-3 combines with J gene TRBJ2-2, with D tentatively TRBD2 (6 bases). CDR3 length: 16 amino acids. Trimming shortened V by 0 bases and J by 0 bases, and 8 bases separated the two germline ends. Per the germline V gene, CDR1 is SGHTA and CDR2 is FQGTGA. This CDR3 reads CASSLTGTANTGELFF. The CDR3 DNA is TGTGCCAGCAGCTTAACCGGGACTGCGAACACCGGGGAGCTGTTTTTT.